This TCR beta chain was retrieved from a study of T cell repertoires in cytomegalovirus infection. Across the whole study: Carrying CMV and the relevant HLA type showed in public TCR beta signatures. Broader study findings: The ex vivo response was dominated by HLA-C-restricted CMV-specific TCR beta clonotypes. Pooled public TCR beta family frequency picked out CMV carriers with the relevant HLA.

TCRdb re-analysed the reads in MiXCR, keeping a single row per CDR3 protein. The table lists more than 500,000 distinct CDR3 sequences, more than 15% of them singletons. Per germline, CDR1 SGHTA and CDR2 FQGNSA. This CDR3 region has 15 residues. In regard to this clonotype: What it binds is not known. Just one base apart from a much larger clone, this may be a read error.

Material for sequencing was CD8+ T cells from PBMCs. This TCR was sampled from a human donor in good health (CMV status not recorded). Some clones in this sample may be carry-over from other donors' samples. The genes are TRBV7-2 and TRBJ2-7; 9 positions match TRBD1. The CDR3 protein is CASSLAQGQGYAQYF. CDR3 bases: TGTGCCAGCAGCTTAGCCCAGGGACAGGGCTACGCGCAGTACTTC.